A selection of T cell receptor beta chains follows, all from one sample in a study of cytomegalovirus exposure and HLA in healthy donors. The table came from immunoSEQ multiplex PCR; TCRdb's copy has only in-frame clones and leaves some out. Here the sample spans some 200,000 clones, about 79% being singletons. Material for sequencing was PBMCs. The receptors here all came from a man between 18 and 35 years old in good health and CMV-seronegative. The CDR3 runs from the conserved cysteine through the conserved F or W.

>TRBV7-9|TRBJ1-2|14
CASSLGQTVPGYTF
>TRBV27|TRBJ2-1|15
CASMPTSMSYNEQFF
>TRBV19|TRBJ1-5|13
CASSSQGHQPQHF
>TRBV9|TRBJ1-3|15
CASSAGGGSGNTIYF
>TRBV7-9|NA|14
CASSSPTGGDEQYF
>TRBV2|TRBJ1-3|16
CASSDLQGTSGNTIYF
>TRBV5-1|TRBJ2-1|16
CASSLGGQGSYNEQFF
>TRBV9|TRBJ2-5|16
CASSVEGQGRGETQYF
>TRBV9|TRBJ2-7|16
CASSPAPGLPLYEQYF
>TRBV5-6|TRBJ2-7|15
CASSTGQSWVNEQYF
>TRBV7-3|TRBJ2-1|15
CASSLEGTGVNEQFF
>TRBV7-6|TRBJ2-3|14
CASSPRGGTDTQYF
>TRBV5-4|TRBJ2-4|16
CASSLDGGLAKNIQYF
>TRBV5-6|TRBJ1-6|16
CASSLDSGGYNSPLHF
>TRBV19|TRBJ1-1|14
CASSSDRGDTEAFF
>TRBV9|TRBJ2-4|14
CASSPPDLRNIQYF
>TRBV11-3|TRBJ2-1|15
CASSNRGEMDNEQFF
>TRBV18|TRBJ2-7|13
CASSRDSGDEQYF
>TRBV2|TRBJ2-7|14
CASSSSGAPYEQYF
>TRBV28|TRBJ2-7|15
CASSHTGGLSHEQYF
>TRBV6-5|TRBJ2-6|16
CASSFRQGLGANVLTF
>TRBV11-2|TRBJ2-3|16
CASSPYQGGGTDTQYF
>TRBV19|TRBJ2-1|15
CASSIGRGSYNEQFF
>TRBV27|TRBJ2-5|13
CASSLRGRETQYF
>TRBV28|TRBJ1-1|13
CASSSGAESGAFF
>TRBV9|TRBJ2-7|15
CASSPSQEPRYEQYF
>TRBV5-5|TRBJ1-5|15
CASSLGTKFNQPQHF
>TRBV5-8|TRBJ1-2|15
CASSLGQGWDYGYTF
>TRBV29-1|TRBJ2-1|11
CSVNRDNEQFF
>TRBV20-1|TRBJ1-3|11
CSAPLGNTIYF
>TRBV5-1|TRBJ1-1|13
CASSLVGAGEAFF
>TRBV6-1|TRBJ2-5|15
CASSEIDSRQETQYF
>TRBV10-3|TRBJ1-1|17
CAISESRQGAVNTEAFF
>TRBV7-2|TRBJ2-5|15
CASSLQIREIETQYF
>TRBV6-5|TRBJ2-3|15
CASRDRQTRTDTQYF
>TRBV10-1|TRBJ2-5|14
CASSDGASKETQYF
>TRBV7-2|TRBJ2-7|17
CASSLGSAGASSYEQYF
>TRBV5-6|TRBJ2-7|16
CASSLSGTGPSYEQYF
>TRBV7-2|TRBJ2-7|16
CASSSPIRDNYYEQYF
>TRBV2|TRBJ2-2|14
CASSEAGSAGELFF
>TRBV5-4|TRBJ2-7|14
CASSLISSVHEQYF
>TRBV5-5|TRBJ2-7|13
CASSLEGAYEQYF
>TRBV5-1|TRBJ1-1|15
CASSLQGPADTEAFF
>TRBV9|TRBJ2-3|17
CASSVAPAGVGIDTQYF
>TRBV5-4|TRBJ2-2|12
CASSGGTGELFF
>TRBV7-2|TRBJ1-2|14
CASSFNRGTYGYTF
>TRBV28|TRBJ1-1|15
CASLGGGVMGTEAFF
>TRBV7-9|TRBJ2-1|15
CASSLGGGAYNEQFF
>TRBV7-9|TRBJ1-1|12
CASSLDREGAFF
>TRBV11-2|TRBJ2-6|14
CASGSGSGANVLTF
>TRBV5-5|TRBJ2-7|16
CASSTREGSSSYEQYF
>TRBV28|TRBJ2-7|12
CASVQGQGEQYF
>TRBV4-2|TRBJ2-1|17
CASSQVIAGSSYNEQFF
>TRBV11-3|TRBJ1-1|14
CASSLRGPGTEAFF